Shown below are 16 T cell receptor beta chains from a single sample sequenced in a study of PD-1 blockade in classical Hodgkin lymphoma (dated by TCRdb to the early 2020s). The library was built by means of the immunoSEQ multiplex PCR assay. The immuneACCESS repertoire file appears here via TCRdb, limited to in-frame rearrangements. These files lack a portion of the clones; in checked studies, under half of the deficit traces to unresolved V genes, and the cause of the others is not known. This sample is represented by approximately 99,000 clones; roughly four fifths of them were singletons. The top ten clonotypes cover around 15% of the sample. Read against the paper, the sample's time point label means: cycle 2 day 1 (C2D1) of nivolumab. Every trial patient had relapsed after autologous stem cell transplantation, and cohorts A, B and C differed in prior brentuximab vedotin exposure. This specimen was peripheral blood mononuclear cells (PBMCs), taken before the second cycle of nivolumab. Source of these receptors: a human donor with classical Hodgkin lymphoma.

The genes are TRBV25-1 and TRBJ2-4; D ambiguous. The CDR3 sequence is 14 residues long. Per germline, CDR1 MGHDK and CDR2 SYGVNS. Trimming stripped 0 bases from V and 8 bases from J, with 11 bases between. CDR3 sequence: CASSEYRLPYIQYF. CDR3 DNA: TGTGCCAGCAGTGAATATCGCTTACCTTACATTCAGTACTTC. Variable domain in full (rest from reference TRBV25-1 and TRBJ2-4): EADIYQTPRYLVIGTGKKITLECSQTMGHDKMYWYQQDPGMELHLIHYSYGVNSTEKGDLSSESTVSRIRTEHFPLTLESARPSHTSQYLCASSEYRLPYIQYFGAGTRLSVL.

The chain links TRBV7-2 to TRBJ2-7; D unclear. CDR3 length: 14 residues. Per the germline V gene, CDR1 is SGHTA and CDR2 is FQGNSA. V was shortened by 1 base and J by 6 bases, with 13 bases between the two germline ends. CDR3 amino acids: CASSLGWVVSEQYF. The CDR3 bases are TGTGCCAGCAGCTTAGGGTGGGTGGTGTCCGAGCAGTACTTC. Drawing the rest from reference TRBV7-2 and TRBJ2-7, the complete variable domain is GAGVSQSPSNKVTEKGKDVELRCDPISGHTALYWYRQSLGQGLEFLIYFQGNSAPDKSGLPSDRFSAERTGGSVSTLTIQRTQQEDSAVYLCASSLGWVVSEQYFGPGTRLTVT.

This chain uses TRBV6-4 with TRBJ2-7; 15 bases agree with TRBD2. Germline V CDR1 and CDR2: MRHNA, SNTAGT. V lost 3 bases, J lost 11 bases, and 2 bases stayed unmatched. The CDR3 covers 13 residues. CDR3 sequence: CASSEGTSGRKYF. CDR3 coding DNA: TGTGCCAGCAGTGAGGGGACTAGCGGGAGGAAGTACTTC.

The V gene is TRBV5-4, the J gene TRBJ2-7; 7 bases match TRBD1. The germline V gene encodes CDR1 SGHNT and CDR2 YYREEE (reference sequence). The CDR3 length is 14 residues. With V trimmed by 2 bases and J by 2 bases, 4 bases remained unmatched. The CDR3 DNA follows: TGTGCCAGCAGCTTCTTCGGGACAGCCTACGAGCAGTACTTC. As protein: CASSFFGTAYEQYF.

The CDR3 loop reads CATRGSNSYEQYF. The CDR3, as DNA: TGTGCCACCAGGGGTAGCAATTCCTACGAGCAGTACTTC. This sequence joins TRBV15 and TRBJ2-7; D gene ambiguous. V dropped 6 bases and J dropped 1 base, with 10 bases sitting between them. The CDR3 spans 13 residues. The germline CDR1 and CDR2 sequences are LNHNV and YYDKDF (reference sequence).

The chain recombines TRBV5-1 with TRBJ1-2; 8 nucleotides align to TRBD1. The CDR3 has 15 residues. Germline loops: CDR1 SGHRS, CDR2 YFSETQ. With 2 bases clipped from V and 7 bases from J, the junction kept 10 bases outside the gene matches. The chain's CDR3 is CASSFQGADGGGYTF. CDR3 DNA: TGCGCCAGCAGCTTCCAGGGGGCAGACGGCGGTGGCTACACCTTC.

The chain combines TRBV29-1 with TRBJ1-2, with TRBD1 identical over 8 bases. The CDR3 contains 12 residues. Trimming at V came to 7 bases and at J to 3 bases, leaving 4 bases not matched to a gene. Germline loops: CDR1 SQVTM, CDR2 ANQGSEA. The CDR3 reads CSAETGDYGYTF. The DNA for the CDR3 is TGCAGCGCCGAGACAGGGGACTATGGCTACACCTTC.

CDR3 amino acids: CASSQGRDRASDTQYF. The CDR3 bases are TGCGCCAGCAGCCAAGGGCGGGACAGGGCATCAGATACGCAGTATTTT. The chain links TRBV4-3 to TRBJ2-3; 9 nucleotides agree with TRBD1. Germline assignment: CDR1 LGHNA and CDR2 YSLEER. J gave up 4 bases and V 1 base, and 6 bases lay outside the gene matches. The CDR3 covers 16 residues.

CDR3 amino acids: CASSEPPSGTDTQYF. CDR3 DNA: TGCGCCAGCAGTGAGCCGCCATCCGGCACAGATACGCAGTATTTT. V usage is TRBV10-2 and J usage is TRBJ2-3; the D is unclear. The CDR3 is made up of 15 amino acids. The germline V and J ends were trimmed by 2 bases and 1 base, with 10 bases remaining between them. Germline CDR1 reads WSHSY; CDR2 reads SAAADI.

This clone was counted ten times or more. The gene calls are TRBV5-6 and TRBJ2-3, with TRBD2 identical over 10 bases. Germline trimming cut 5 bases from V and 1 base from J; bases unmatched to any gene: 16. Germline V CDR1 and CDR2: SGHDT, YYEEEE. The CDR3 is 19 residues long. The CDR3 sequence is CASRSLWGTSVEGTDTQYF. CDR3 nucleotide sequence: TGTGCCAGCAGGAGCTTGTGGGGGACTAGCGTCGAGGGCACAGATACGCAGTATTTT.

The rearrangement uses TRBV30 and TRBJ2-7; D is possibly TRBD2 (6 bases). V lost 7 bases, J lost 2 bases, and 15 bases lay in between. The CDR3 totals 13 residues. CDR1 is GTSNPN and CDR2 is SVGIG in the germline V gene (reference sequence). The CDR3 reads CAFSRGSAYEQYF. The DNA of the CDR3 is TGTGCCTTCTCCCGGGGGTCAGCCTACGAGCAGTACTTC.

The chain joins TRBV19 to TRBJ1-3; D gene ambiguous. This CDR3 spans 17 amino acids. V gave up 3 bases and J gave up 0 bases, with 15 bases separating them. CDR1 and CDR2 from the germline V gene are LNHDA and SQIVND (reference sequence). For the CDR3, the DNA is TGTGCCAGTAGTATCAGTCACCGAGGAGGCTCTGGAAACACCATATATTTT. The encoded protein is CASSISHRGGSGNTIYF.

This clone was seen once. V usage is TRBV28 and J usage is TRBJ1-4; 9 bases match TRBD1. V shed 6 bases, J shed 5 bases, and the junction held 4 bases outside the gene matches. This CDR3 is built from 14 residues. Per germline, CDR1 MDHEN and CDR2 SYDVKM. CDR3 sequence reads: CASRSGTGNEKLFF. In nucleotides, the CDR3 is TGTGCCAGCAGGTCCGGGACAGGGAATGAAAAACTGTTTTTT.

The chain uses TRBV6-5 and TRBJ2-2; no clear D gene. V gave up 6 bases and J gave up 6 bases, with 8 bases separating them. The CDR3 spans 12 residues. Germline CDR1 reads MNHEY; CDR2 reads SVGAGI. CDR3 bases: TGTGCCAGCAGCGAAATGCCCGGGGAGCTGTTTTTT. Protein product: CASSEMPGELFF.

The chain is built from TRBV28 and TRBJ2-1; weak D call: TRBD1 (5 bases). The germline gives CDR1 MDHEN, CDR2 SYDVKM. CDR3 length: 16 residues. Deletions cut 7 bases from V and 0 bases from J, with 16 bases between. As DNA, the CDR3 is TGTGCCAGCACCCCATGGGGCGGAAGCTCCTACAATGAGCAGTTCTTC. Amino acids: CASTPWGGSSYNEQFF.

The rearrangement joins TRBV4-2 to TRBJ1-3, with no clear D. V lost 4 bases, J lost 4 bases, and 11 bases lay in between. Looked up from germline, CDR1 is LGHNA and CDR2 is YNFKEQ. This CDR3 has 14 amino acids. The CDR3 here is CASSRRTDGNTIYF. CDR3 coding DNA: TGTGCCAGCAGCCGCCGGACCGACGGAAACACCATATATTTT.